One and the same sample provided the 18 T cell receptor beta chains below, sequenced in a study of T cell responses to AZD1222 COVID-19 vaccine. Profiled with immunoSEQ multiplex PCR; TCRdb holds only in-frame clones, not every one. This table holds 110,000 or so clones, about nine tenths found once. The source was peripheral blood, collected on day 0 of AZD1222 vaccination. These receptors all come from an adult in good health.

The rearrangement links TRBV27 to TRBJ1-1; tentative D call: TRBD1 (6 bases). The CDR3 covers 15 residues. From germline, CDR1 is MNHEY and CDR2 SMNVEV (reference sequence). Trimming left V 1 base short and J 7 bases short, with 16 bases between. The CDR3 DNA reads TGTGCCAGCAGTTTATTCCCAGGGGATATGGGTGAAGCTTTCTTT. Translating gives CASSLFPGDMGEAFF.

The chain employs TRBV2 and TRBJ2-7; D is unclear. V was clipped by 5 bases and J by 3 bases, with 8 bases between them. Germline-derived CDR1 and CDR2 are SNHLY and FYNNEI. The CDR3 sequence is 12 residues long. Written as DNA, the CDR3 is TGTGCCAGCAGTAACGATGGCTACGAGCAGTACTTC. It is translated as CASSNDGYEQYF.

CDR3 bases: TGTGCCAGCAGCCCCGCCGGGACCCTTTTCTATGGCTACACCTTC. Translating it yields CASSPAGTLFYGYTF. The chain links TRBV7-9 to TRBJ1-2; maybe TRBD1 (5 bases). The V and J ends lost 5 bases and 4 bases respectively, with 17 bases between them. Per the germline V gene, CDR1 is SEHNR and CDR2 is FQNEAQ (reference sequence). The CDR3 length is 15 residues.

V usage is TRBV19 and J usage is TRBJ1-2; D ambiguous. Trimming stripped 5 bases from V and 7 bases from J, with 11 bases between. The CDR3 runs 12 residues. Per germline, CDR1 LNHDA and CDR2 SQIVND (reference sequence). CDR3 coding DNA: TGTGCCAGTAGTTCGGACCCCGGTGGCTACACCTTC. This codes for CASSSDPGGYTF. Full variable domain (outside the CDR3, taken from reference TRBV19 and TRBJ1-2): DGGITQSPKYLFRKEGQNVTLSCEQNLNHDAMYWYRQDPGQGLRLIYYSQIVNDFQKGDIAEGYSVSREKKESFPLTVTSAQKNPTAFYLCASSSDPGGYTFGSGTRLTVV.

The CDR3 is CASRLQDATNEKLFF. The CDR3 coding sequence is TGTGCCAGTAGACTCCAGGACGCAACTAATGAAAAACTGTTTTTT. The chain carries TRBV19 and TRBJ1-4; D unclear. Trimming removed 6 bases from V and 0 bases from J, with 11 bases in between. CDR1 and CDR2 (germline): LNHDA, SQIVND (reference sequence). The CDR3 has 15 amino acids.

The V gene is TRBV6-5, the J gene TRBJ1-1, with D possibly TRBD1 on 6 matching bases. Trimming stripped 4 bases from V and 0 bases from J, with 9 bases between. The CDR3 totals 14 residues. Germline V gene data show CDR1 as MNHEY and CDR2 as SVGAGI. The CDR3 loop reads CASSSGHLNTEAFF. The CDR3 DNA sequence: TGTGCCAGCAGTTCGGGACACTTGAACACTGAAGCTTTCTTT.

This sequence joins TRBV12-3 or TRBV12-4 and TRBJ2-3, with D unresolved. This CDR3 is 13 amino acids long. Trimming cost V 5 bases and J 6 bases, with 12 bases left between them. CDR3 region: CASSLTYRDTQYF. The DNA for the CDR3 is TGTGCCAGCAGTCTCACGTATAGGGATACGCAGTATTTT.

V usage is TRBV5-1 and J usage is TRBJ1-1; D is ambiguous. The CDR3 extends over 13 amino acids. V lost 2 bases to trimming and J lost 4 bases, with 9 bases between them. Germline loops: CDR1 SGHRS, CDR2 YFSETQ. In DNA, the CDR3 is TGCGCCAGCAGCTTCTTGGGTAGCACTGAAGCTTTCTTT. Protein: CASSFLGSTEAFF.

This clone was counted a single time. The CDR3 is CASSGLAGGSDTQYF. The CDR3 nucleotides read TGTGCCAGCAGCGGACTAGCGGGGGGAAGTGATACGCAGTATTTT. The chain links TRBV6-6 to TRBJ2-3; the match to TRBD2 covers 14 bases. Trimming removed 6 bases from V and 6 bases from J; junction bases left unmatched: 5. Germline V lookup: CDR1 MNHNY, CDR2 SVGAGI (reference sequence). The CDR3 extends over 15 amino acids.

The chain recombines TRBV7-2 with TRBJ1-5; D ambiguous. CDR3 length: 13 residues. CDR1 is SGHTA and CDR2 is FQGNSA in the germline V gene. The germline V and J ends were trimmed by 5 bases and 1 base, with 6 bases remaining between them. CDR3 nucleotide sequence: TGTGCCAGCAGCCAGCAGAGCAATCAGCCCCAGCATTTT. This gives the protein CASSQQSNQPQHF.

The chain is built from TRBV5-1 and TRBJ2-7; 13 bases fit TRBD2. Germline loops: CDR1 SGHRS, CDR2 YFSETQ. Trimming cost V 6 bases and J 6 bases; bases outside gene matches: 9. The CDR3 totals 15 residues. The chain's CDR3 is CASMPGTSGVFEQYF. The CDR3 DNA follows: TGCGCCAGCATGCCAGGGACTAGCGGGGTGTTCGAGCAGTACTTC.

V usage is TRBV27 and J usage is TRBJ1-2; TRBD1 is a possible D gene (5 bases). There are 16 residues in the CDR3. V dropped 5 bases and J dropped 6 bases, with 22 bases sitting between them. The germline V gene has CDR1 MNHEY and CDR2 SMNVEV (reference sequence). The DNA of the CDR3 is TGTGCCAGCAGTCTCAATGGGGACCTGCGCCCGGATGGCTACACCTTC. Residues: CASSLNGDLRPDGYTF.

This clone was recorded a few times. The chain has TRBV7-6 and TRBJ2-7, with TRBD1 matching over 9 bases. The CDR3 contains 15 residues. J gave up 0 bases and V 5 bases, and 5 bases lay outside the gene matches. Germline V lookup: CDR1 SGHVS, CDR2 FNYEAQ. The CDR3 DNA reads TGTGCCAGCAGCCGGGGACAGGGCCTCTCCTACGAGCAGTACTTC. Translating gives CASSRGQGLSYEQYF.

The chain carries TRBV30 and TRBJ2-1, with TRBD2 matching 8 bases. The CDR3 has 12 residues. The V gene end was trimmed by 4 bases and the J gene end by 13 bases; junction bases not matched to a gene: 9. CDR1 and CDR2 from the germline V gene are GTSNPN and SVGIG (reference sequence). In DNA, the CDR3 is TGTGCCTGGAAAGGCGGGAGGCCTCCCCAGTTCTTC. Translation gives CAWKGGRPPQFF.

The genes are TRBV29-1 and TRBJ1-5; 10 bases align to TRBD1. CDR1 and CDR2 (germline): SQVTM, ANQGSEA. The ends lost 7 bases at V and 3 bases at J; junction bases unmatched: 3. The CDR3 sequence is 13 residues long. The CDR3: CSAGTGVNQPQHF. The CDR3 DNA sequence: TGCAGCGCAGGGACAGGGGTCAATCAGCCCCAGCATTTT.

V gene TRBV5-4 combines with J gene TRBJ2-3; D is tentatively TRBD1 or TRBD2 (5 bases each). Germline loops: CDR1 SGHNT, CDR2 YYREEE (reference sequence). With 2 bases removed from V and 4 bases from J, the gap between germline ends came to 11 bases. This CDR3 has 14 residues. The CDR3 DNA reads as TGTGCCAGCAGCTTCGGGGCTACCCCAGATACGCAGTATTTT. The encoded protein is CASSFGATPDTQYF.

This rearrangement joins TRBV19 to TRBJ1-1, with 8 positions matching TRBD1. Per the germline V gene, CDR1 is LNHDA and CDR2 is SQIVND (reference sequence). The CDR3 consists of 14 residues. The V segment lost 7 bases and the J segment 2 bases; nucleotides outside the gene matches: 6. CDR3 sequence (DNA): TGTGCCAGTACCGGGGACAGGCTCAACACTGAAGCTTTCTTT. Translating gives CASTGDRLNTEAFF.

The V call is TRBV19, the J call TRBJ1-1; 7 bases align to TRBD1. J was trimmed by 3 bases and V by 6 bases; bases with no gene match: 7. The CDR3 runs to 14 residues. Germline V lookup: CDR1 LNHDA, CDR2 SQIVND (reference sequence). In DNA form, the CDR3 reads TGTGCCAGTAGGGGACGTACAGGGGACACTGAAGCTTTCTTT. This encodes CASRGRTGDTEAFF.